These T cell receptor beta chains were read from a single sample in a study of shared clonotypes between healthy human individuals. The protocol was immunoSEQ multiplex PCR, while the TCRdb copy is restricted to in-frame clones and leaves out a portion. This sample has more than 1,200,000 clones, with just under 99% found just once. Sequencing was carried out using naive CD4+ T cells sorted from blood. The receptors here all came from a man aged 25-45 years in good health. Each CDR3 is given with its conserved first and last residue. A D gene is named only where the DNA matches it firmly. Size tells how often a clone was seen (once, few, many) or the class of an expanded clone, and some rows leave it out.

d_call j_call clone_size v_call cdr3_nt cdr3_aa
NA TRBJ2-5 NA TRBV7-2 TGTGCCAGCAGCTTACAACGAGAGACCCAGTACTTC CASSLQRETQYF
NA TRBJ1-5 NA TRBV4-2 TGTGCCAGCAGCCAAGTGTCTCAGGTTAGCAATCAGCCCCAGCATTTT CASSQVSQVSNQPQHF
TRBD1 TRBJ1-5 NA TRBV6-1 TGTGCCAGCAGTGACAGGGACAGAGGTGGCAATCAGCCCCAGCATTTT CASSDRDRGGNQPQHF
NA TRBJ2-1 few TRBV9 TGTGCCAGCAGCGTAGCGGTAAGCTCCTACAATGAGCAGTTCTTC CASSVAVSSYNEQFF
NA TRBJ2-7 NA TRBV18 TGTGCCAGCTCACAGGTTGGATCGGCCGCCTTCTACGAGCAGTACTTC CASSQVGSAAFYEQYF
TRBD2 TRBJ2-5 NA TRBV4-2 TGTGCCAGCAGCCCCGACGGAGCGGGGCCCCTTGGAGAGACCCAGTACTTC CASSPDGAGPLGETQYF
NA TRBJ2-3 once TRBV6-1 TGTGCCAGCAGTGACCTGACTAGATCAGATACGCAGTATTTT CASSDLTRSDTQYF
TRBD2 TRBJ2-1 NA TRBV9 TGTGCCAGCAGCGTAGCTAGCGGGTTCTCCTACAATGAGCAGTTCTTC CASSVASGFSYNEQFF
NA TRBJ1-2 NA TRBV7-8 TGTGCCAGCAGCGCCAGACCTGAGGTCTATGGCTACACCTTC CASSARPEVYGYTF
NA TRBJ2-3 NA TRBV11-2 TGTGCCAGCAGCTCAAACATGGAGAGCTATACGCAGTATTTT CASSSNMESYTQYF
TRBD2 TRBJ2-3 NA TRBV7-6 TGTGCCAGCAGCTTAACTAGCGGGCCTAGCACAGATACGCAGTATTTT CASSLTSGPSTDTQYF
TRBD2 TRBJ2-7 NA TRBV7-2 TGTGCCAGCAGCTCACGGACTAGCGGGAGCTCCTACGAGCAGTACTTC CASSSRTSGSSYEQYF
NA TRBJ2-1 NA TRBV5-5 TGTGCCAGCAGCCCATCCATACCGTGGGAGCAGTTCTTC CASSPSIPWEQFF
NA TRBJ1-2 NA TRBV5-8 TGTGCCAGCAGCCATGAGACACACCCAGACGGCACCTTC CASSHETHPDGTF
NA TRBJ1-1 NA TRBV7-6 TGTGCCAGCAGCTTATCCCTTTTGGGAGACACTGAAGCTTTCTTT CASSLSLLGDTEAFF
NA TRBJ2-7 once TRBV6-5 TGTGCCAGCAGTTTTGGACGCGACTCCTACGAGCAGTACTTC CASSFGRDSYEQYF
TRBD1 TRBJ1-1 NA TRBV7-9 TGTGCCAGTACACGACAGGGGGACACTGAAGCTTTCTTT CASTRQGDTEAFF
NA TRBJ1-4 NA TRBV27 TGTGCCAGCAGGCGGGATCCGGCAGTTAATGAAAAACTGTTTTTT CASRRDPAVNEKLFF
NA TRBJ1-5 NA TRBV12-5 TGTGCTAGTGGTTTGGCCCCCGATCAGCCCCAGCATTTT CASGLAPDQPQHF
TRBD2 TRBJ2-5 NA TRBV7-9 TGTGCCAGCAGCGCCAGACTAGCGTCACAGGAGACCCAGTACTTC CASSARLASQETQYF
TRBD2 TRBJ2-7 NA TRBV5-1 TGCGCCAGCAGCTTGGGTGCTAGCGGGAGCTACGACGAGCAGTACTTC CASSLGASGSYDEQYF
NA TRBJ2-1 NA TRBV11-3 TGTGCCAGCAGCTTAGTTTCAGGGAACAATGAGCAGTTCTTC CASSLVSGNNEQFF
NA TRBJ2-4 NA TRBV6-1 TGTGCCAGCAGATCTAGGGGGTCCAAAAACATTCAGTACTTC CASRSRGSKNIQYF
NA TRBJ1-1 once TRBV7-6 TGTGCCAGCAGCTTAATCCGAGAACATAACACTGAAGCTTTCTTT CASSLIREHNTEAFF
NA TRBJ2-1 NA TRBV10-2 TGCGCCAGCAGGGGTGTGATTGGGAACAATGAGCAGTTCTTC CASRGVIGNNEQFF
NA TRBJ2-3 NA TRBV25-1 TGTGCCAGCAGTGAATCGGACAAGTTCATAGATACGCAGTATTTT CASSESDKFIDTQYF
TRBD1 TRBJ1-2 NA TRBV7-2 TGTGCCAGTTGGACAGGGGGCGTAGGCTACACCTTC CASWTGGVGYTF
NA TRBJ1-5 NA TRBV5-1 TGCGCCAGCAGCGCCTACTGGGAAGGGCCCCAGCATTTT CASSAYWEGPQHF
NA TRBJ1-2 NA TRBV4-1 TGCGCCAGCAGCCCTCCTGGGGGGACGGCGGGGAACTATGGCTACACCTTC CASSPPGGTAGNYGYTF